What follows are 9 T cell receptor beta chains derived from one specimen sequenced in a study of beta chain features in type 1 diabetes. Expressed TCRB transcripts got sequenced, as all isolated RNA was reverse transcribed. Data came from immunoSEQ multiplex PCR; TCRdb stores just in-frame clones and leaves some out. The sample yields more than 85,000 clones, around 40% seen once. The sample taken for sequencing was stem cell memory CD4+ T cells from blood. The receptor set was obtained from a young woman in good health.

V usage is TRBV30 and J usage is TRBJ1-4; TRBD1 aligns across 7 bases. The trim removed 7 bases at V and 10 bases at J, leaving 6 bases unmatched. CDR3 length: 11 residues. Germline V lookup: CDR1 GTSNPN, CDR2 SVGIG (reference sequence). DNA of the CDR3: TGTGCCTTCCACAAGGGGGCAAAACTGTTTTTT. Translation gives CAFHKGAKLFF.

The V call is TRBV6-1, the J call TRBJ2-3, with a possible D match to TRBD2 (5 bases). Per germline, CDR1 MNHNS and CDR2 SASEGT. The V end lost 4 bases, the J end lost 7 bases, and 9 bases lay between the germline ends. This CDR3 is 12 amino acids long. CDR3 loop: CASSVSGNTQYF. In DNA, the CDR3 is TGTGCCAGCAGTGTTTCCGGGAATACGCAGTATTTT.

This CDR3 is CASSSRTGFYEQYF. The DNA of the CDR3 is TGTGCCAGCAGCTCCCGGACGGGATTCTACGAGCAGTACTTC. This chain links TRBV5-4 with TRBJ2-7, with D tentatively TRBD2 (5 bases). The CDR3 runs to 14 residues. The V end lost 3 bases, the J end lost 3 bases, and 13 bases lay between the germline ends. Germline V lookup: CDR1 SGHNT, CDR2 YYREEE (reference sequence).

The CDR3 here is CASSLVKNSVANQPQHF. The CDR3 DNA follows: TGTGCCAGCAGCTTAGTAAAAAATAGCGTGGCAAATCAGCCCCAGCATTTT. This rearrangement joins TRBV7-9 to TRBJ1-5; D call uncertain. Trimming cost V 1 base and J 4 bases, with 17 bases left between them. CDR3 length: 17 residues. The germline gives CDR1 SEHNR, CDR2 FQNEAQ (reference sequence). The variable domain in full, with the rest retrieved from reference TRBV7-9 and TRBJ1-5, is DTGVSQNPRHKITKRGQNVTFRCDPISEHNRLYWYRQTLGQGPEFLTYFQNEAQLEKSRLLSDRFSAERPKGSFSTLEIQRTEQGDSAMYLCASSLVKNSVANQPQHFGDGTRLSIL.

The CDR3 region is CASSPTGEDTDTQYF. As DNA, the CDR3 is TGTGCCAGCAGCCCCACAGGGGAGGATACAGATACGCAGTATTTT. The V gene is TRBV11-2, the J gene TRBJ2-3, with D possibly being TRBD1 (7 bases). V gave up 5 bases and J gave up 3 bases, with 15 bases separating them. This CDR3 spans 15 amino acids. Germline V gives CDR1 SGHAT, CDR2 FQNNGV.

This chain joins TRBV7-9 and TRBJ2-1; D possibly corresponds to TRBD2 (6 bases). V shed 10 bases and J shed 4 bases, with 17 bases lying between them. The CDR3 extends over 14 amino acids. CDR1 SEHNR and CDR2 FQNEAQ come from the germline V gene (reference sequence). CDR3: CATTGRGTYNEQFF. Written as DNA, the CDR3 is TGTGCCACCACCGGCCGTGGGACTTACAATGAGCAGTTCTTC.

The rearrangement links TRBV20-1 to TRBJ1-4; D unresolved. CDR1 and CDR2 from the germline V gene are DFQATT and SNEGSKA (reference sequence). The V gene lost 3 bases and the J gene lost 7 bases, with 6 bases spanning the gap. The CDR3 is 11 residues long. CDR3 coding DNA: TGCAGTGCTAGGCGGGGTGAAAAACTGTTTTTT. The encoded protein is CSARRGEKLFF.

The chain employs TRBV4-3 and TRBJ1-1; no clear D gene. The CDR3 is 11 amino acids. The V end lost 5 bases, the J end lost 9 bases, and 10 bases lay between the germline ends. Germline assignment: CDR1 LGHNA and CDR2 YSLEER. The chain's CDR3 is CASSDSGKAFF. The CDR3 DNA reads as TGCGCCAGCAGCGATAGCGGTAAAGCTTTCTTT.

The rearrangement uses TRBV18 and TRBJ2-3, with D possibly being TRBD1 (5 bases). Germline V gene lookup returns CDR1 KGHSH and CDR2 LQKENI. This CDR3 comprises 16 residues. V was trimmed by 2 bases and J by 1 base, leaving 13 bases between them. CDR3 amino acids: CASSPDGRARTDTQYF. The CDR3, as DNA: TGTGCCAGCTCACCAGACGGCAGGGCCCGCACAGATACGCAGTATTTT.